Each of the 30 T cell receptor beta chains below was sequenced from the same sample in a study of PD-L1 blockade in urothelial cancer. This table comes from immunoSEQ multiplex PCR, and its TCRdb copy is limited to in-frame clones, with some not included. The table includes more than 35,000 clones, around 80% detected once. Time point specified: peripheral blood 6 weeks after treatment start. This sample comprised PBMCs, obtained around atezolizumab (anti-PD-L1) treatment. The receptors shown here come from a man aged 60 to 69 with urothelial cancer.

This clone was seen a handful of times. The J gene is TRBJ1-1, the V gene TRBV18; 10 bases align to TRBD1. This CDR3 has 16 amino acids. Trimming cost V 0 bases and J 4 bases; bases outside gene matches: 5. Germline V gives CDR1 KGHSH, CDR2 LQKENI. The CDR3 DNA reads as TGTGCCAGCTCACCACCAGGACAGGGGGTTTTCACTGAAGCTTTCTTT. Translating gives CASSPPGQGVFTEAFF.

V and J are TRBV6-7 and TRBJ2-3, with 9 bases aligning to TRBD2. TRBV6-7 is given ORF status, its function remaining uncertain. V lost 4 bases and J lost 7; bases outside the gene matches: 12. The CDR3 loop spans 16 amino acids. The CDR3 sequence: CASSLAGEKSFNTQYF. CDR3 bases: TGTGCCAGCAGTTTAGCGGGGGAGAAATCTTTTAATACGCAGTATTTT.

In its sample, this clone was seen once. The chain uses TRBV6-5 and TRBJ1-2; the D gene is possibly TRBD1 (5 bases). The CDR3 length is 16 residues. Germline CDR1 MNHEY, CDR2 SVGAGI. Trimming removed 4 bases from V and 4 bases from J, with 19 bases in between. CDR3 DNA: TGTGCCAGCAGTTCCACACCAGGGTTGGCCCGCTATGGCTACACCTTC. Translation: CASSSTPGLARYGYTF.

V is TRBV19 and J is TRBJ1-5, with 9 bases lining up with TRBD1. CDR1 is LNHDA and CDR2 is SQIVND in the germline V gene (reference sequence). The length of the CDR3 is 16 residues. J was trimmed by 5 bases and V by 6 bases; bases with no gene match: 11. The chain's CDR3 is CASSRTGVGGDQPQHF. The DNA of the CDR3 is TGTGCCAGTAGCCGGACAGGGGTAGGTGGGGATCAGCCCCAGCATTTT.

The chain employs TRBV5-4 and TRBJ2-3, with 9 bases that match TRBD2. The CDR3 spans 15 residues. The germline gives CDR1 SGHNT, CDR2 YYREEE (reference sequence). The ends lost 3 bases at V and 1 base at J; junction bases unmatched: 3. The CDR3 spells CASSSAGGGTDTQYF. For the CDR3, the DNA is TGTGCCAGCAGCTCGGCGGGGGGGGGCACAGATACGCAGTATTTT.

The CDR3 DNA follows: TGTGCCAGCAGCCCACAGTTGGCTGCAGGGGCCAACGTCCTGACTTTC. This codes for CASSPQLAAGANVLTF. V gene TRBV5-4 combines with J gene TRBJ2-6; D not resolved. Germline V gene lookup returns CDR1 SGHNT and CDR2 YYREEE (reference sequence). Trimming took off 4 bases at V and 4 bases at J, with 15 bases between the two ends. The CDR3 covers 16 residues. The whole variable domain, filled in from reference TRBV5-4 and TRBJ2-6, reads ETGVTQSPTHLIKTRGQQVTLRCSSQSGHNTVSWYQQALGQGPQFIFQYYREEENGRGNFPPRFSGLQFPNYSSELNVNALELDDSALYLCASSPQLAAGANVLTFGAGSRLTVL.

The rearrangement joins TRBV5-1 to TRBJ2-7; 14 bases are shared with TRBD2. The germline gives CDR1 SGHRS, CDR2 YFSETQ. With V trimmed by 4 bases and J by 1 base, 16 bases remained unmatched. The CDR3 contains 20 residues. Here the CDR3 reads CASSASPSGTSGSLSYEQYF. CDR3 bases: TGCGCCAGCAGCGCCTCCCCTTCCGGGACTAGCGGGAGTTTATCCTACGAGCAGTACTTC.

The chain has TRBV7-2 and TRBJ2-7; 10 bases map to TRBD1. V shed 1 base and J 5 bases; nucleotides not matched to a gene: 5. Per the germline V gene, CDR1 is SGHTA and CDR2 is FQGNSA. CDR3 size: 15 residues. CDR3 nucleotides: TGTGCCAGCAGCTTAGAGACAGGGGGCATCAACGAGCAGTACTTC. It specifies CASSLETGGINEQYF.

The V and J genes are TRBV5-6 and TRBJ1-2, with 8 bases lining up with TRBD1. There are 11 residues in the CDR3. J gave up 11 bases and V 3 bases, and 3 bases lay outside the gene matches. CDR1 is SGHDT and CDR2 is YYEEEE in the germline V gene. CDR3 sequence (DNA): TGTGCCAGCAGCTCTGGACAGGGATACACCTTC. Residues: CASSSGQGYTF.

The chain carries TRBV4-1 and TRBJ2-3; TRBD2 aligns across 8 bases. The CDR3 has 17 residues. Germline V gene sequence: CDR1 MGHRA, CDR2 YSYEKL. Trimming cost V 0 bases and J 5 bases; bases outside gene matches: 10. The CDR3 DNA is TGCGCCAGCAGCCAAGACGGAAACGGGAGGGCCGGAGATACGCAGTATTTT. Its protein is CASSQDGNGRAGDTQYF.

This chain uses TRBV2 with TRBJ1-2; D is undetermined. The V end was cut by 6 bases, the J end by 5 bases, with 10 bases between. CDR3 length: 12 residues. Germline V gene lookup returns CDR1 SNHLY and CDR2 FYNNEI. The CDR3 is CASRPTAYGYTF. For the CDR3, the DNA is TGTGCCAGCAGACCCACAGCATATGGCTACACCTTC.

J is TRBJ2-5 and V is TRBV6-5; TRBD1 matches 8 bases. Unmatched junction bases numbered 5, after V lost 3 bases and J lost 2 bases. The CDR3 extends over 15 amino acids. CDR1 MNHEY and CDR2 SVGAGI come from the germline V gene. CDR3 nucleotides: TGTGCCAGCAGTTATGGGGACAGGAGGCAAGAGACCCAGTACTTC. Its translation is CASSYGDRRQETQYF.

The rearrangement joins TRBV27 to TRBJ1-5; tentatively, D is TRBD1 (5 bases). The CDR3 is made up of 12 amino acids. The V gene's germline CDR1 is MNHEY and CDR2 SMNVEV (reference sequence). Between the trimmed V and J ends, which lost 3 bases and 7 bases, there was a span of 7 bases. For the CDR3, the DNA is TGTGCCAGCAGTTTTTGGGGCCAGCCCCAGCATTTT. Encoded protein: CASSFWGQPQHF.

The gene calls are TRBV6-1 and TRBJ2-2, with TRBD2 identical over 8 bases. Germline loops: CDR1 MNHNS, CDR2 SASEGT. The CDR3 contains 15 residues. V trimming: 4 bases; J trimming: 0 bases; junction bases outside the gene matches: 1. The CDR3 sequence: CASSALAANTGELFF. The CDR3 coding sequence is TGTGCCAGCAGTGCACTAGCGGCGAACACCGGGGAGCTGTTTTTT.

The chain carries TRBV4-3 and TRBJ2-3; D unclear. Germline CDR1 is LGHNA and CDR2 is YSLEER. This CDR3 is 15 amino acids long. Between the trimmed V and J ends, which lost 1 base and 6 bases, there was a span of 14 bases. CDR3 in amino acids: CASSQALIDRDTQYF. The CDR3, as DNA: TGCGCCAGCAGCCAAGCTCTCATAGATCGCGATACGCAGTATTTT.

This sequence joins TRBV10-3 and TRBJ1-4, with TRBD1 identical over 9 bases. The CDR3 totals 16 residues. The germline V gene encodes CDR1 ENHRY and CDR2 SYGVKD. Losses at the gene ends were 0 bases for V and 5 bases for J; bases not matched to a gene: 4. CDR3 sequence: CAISESPGTGNEKLFF. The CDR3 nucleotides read TGTGCCATCAGTGAGTCCCCCGGGACAGGGAATGAAAAACTGTTTTTT.

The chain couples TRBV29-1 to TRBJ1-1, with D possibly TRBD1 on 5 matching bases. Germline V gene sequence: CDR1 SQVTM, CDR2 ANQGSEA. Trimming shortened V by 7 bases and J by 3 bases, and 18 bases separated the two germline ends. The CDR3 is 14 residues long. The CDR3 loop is CSACAGGDYTEAFF. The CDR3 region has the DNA TGCAGCGCTTGTGCGGGGGGGGATTACACTGAAGCTTTCTTT.

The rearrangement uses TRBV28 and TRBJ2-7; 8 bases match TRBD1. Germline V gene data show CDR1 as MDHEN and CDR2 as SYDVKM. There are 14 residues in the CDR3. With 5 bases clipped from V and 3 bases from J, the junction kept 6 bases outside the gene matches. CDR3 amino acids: CASSDRGRFYEQYF. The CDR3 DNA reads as TGTGCCAGCAGTGACAGGGGACGCTTCTACGAGCAGTACTTC.

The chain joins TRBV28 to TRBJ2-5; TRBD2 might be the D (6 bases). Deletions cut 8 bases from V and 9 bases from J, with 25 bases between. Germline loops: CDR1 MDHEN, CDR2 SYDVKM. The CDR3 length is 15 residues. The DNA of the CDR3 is TGTGCCAGCGGTATCGCCGGGACTCTCATATTTTCCCAGTACTTC. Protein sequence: CASGIAGTLIFSQYF.

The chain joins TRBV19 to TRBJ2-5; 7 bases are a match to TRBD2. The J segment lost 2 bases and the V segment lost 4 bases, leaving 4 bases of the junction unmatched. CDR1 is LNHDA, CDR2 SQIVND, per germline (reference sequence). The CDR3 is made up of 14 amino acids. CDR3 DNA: TGTGCCAGTAGTAGGGACTACAAACAAGAGACCCAGTACTTC. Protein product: CASSRDYKQETQYF.

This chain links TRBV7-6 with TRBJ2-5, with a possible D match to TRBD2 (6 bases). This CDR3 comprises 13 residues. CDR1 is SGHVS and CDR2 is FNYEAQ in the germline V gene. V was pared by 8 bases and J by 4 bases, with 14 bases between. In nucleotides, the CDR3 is TGTGCCAGCTCCCGACTCGGGGGAGAGACCCAGTACTTC. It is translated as CASSRLGGETQYF.

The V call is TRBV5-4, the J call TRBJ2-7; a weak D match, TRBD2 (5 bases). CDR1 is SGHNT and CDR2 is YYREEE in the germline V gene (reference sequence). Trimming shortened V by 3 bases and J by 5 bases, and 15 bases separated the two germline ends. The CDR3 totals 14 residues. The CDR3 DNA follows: TGTGCCAGCAGCTCGCTACTACCCGGGAACGAGCAGTACTTC. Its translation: CASSSLLPGNEQYF.

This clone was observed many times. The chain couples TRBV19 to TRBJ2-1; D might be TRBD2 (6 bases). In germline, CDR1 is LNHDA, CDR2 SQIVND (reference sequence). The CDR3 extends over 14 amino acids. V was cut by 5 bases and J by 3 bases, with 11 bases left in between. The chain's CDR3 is CASSPGLGYNEQFF. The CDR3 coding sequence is TGTGCCAGTAGTCCGGGACTCGGCTACAATGAGCAGTTCTTC.

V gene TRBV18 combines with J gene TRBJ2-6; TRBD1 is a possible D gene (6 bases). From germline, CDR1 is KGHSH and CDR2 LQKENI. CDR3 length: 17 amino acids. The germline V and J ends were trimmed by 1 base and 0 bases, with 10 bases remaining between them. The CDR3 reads CASSPRDTNSGANVLTF. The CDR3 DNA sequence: TGTGCCAGCTCACCACGGGACACCAACTCTGGGGCCAACGTCCTGACTTTC. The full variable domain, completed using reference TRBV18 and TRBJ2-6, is NAGVMQNPRHLVRRRGQEARLRCSPMKGHSHVYWYRQLPEEGLKFMVYLQKENIIDESGMPKERFSAEFPKEGPSILRIQQVVRGDSAAYFCASSPRDTNSGANVLTFGAGSRLTVL.

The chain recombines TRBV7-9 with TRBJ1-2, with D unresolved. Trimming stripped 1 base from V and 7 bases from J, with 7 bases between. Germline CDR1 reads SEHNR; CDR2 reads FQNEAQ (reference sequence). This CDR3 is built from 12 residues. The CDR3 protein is CASSLDRGGYTF. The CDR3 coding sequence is TGTGCCAGCAGCTTAGATCGGGGTGGCTACACCTTC. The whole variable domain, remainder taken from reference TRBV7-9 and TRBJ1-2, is DTGVSQNPRHKITKRGQNVTFRCDPISEHNRLYWYRQTLGQGPEFLTYFQNEAQLEKSRLLSDRFSAERPKGSFSTLEIQRTEQGDSAMYLCASSLDRGGYTFGSGTRLTVV.

The CDR3 DNA is TGTGCCAGCAGCTTAGCACAGGGCGGTCGCTACACCTTC. The encoded protein is CASSLAQGGRYTF. The chain recombines TRBV7-9 with TRBJ1-2; possibly TRBD1 for D (6 bases). Germline loops: CDR1 SEHNR, CDR2 FQNEAQ (reference sequence). The CDR3 is made up of 13 amino acids. V was pared by 0 bases and J by 9 bases, with 11 bases between. The full variable domain, completed using reference TRBV7-9 and TRBJ1-2, is DTGVSQNPRHKITKRGQNVTFRCDPISEHNRLYWYRQTLGQGPEFLTYFQNEAQLEKSRLLSDRFSAERPKGSFSTLEIQRTEQGDSAMYLCASSLAQGGRYTFGSGTRLTVV.

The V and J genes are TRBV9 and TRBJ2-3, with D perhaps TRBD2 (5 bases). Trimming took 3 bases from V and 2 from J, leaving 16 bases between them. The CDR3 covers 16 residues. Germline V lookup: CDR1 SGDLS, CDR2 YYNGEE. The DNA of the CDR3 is TGTGCCAGCAGCGATTTCACTAGTACTTTCACAGATACGCAGTATTTT. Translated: CASSDFTSTFTDTQYF.

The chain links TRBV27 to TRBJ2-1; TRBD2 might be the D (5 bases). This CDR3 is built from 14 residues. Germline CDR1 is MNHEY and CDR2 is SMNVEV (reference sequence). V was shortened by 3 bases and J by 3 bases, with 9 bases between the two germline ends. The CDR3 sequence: CASSLATSYNEQFF. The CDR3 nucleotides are TGTGCCAGCAGTTTGGCCACTAGCTACAATGAGCAGTTCTTC.

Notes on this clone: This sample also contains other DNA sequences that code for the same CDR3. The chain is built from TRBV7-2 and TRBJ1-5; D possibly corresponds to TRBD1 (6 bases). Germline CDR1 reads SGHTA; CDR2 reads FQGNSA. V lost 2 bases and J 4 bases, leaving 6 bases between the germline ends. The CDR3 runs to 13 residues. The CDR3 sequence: CASSLRGNQPQHF. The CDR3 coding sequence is TGTGCCAGCAGCTTAAGGGGGAATCAGCCCCAGCATTTT.

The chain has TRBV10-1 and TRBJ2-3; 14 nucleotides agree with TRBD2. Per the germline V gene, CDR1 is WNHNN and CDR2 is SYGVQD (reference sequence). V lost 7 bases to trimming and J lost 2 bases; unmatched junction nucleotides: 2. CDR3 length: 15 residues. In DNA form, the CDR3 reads TGCGCCAGCAAGGGACTAGCGGGAGTCACAGATACGCAGTATTTT. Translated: CASKGLAGVTDTQYF.